Each of the 5 T cell receptor beta chains below was sequenced from the same sample in a study of HIV-infected children after antiretroviral therapy interruption. RNA-based 3' RACE libraries used unique molecular identifiers. Using its own MiXCR run on the 3' RACE reads, TCRdb lists one record per CDR3 protein. The data contain approximately 96,000 distinct CDR3 sequences, around 6.9% of them singletons. Documented treatment: PENTA 11 planned treatment interruption arm or continuous ART arm. This specimen consisted of CD45RA+ CD4+ T cells from PBMCs, pooled from several time points, obtained from a donor given antiretroviral therapy, either interrupted or continuous. The subset was: naive CD4+ CD45RA+ CD45RO- T cells. The source of these receptors is a pool of human donors with HIV.

There are many counts of this clonotype. V and J are TRBV12-5 and TRBJ1-5, with no clear D. The CDR3 contains 13 residues. The germline V gene has CDR1 LGHNT and CDR2 FRNRAP. Trimming removed 7 bases from V and 6 bases from J, with 13 bases in between. CDR3 coding DNA: TGTGCTAGTGCCCCGGGGTCGGGTCAGCCCCAGCATTTT. It yields the protein CASAPGSGQPQHF.

This clonotype occurred many times. The J gene is TRBJ2-3, the V gene TRBV7-9; D is possibly TRBD1 (5 bases). Germline V lookup: CDR1 SEHNR, CDR2 FQNEAQ (reference sequence). V shed 0 bases and J shed 14 bases, with 15 bases lying between them. This CDR3 is 13 amino acids long. The DNA of the CDR3 is TGTGCCAGCAGCTTAGCCCCAGGGTCCAGTGCGTATTTT. Its translation is CASSLAPGSSAYF.

The chain uses TRBV7-9 and TRBJ1-2, with 7 positions matching TRBD1. The germline V gene encodes CDR1 SEHNR and CDR2 FQNEAQ (reference sequence). The CDR3 is made up of 12 amino acids. V was clipped by 4 bases and J by 7 bases; unmatched bases: 3. CDR3 loop: CASSYGQAGYTF. The CDR3 DNA follows: TGTGCCAGCAGCTACGGACAGGCTGGCTACACCTTC.

There are many counts of this clonotype. The chain is built from TRBV9 and TRBJ2-3; TRBD1 or TRBD2 may be the D gene (5 bases each). Trimming left V 4 bases short and J 6 bases short, with 15 bases between. CDR1 SGDLS and CDR2 YYNGEE come from the germline V gene. The CDR3 runs 14 residues. CDR3 in DNA: TGTGCCAGCAGCTTTCACGTGGGGGACGATACGCAGTATTTT. Translating it yields CASSFHVGDDTQYF. Drawing the rest from reference TRBV9 and TRBJ2-3, the complete variable domain is DSGVTQTPKHLITATGQRVTLRCSPRSGDLSVYWYQQSLDQGLQFLIQYYNGEERAKGNILERFSAQQFPDLHSELNLSSLELGDSALYFCASSFHVGDDTQYFGPGTRLTVL.

V is TRBV6-5 and J is TRBJ2-7; D remains unclear. The CDR3 spans 14 residues. V gave up 3 bases and J gave up 3 bases, with 12 bases separating them. From germline, CDR1 is MNHEY and CDR2 SVGAGI. CDR3 sequence (DNA): TGTGCCAGCAGTTATCGGGTGGCGGACTACGAGCAGTACTTC. It translates to CASSYRVADYEQYF.